The sequence of this T cell receptor beta chain was determined in a study of T-cell reconstitution after alpha-beta-depleted transplantation in children. Study-level findings and limits: T-cell counts and diversity were attributed mostly to newly produced T cells one year after transplant. Two months or so post-transplant, alpha-beta T cells reportedly derived from several hundred expanded graft clones. Elevated TCRbeta diversity at day 60 was traced, in some patients, to surviving recipient T cells and thymic progenitors.

The authors prepared the TCRbeta library with unique molecular identifiers. TCRdb redid the calling of the PCR reads with MiXCR, one entry per CDR3 protein. The data hold some 840,000 distinct CDR3 sequences, with around 15% observed a single time. Germline V gives CDR1 MNHEY, CDR2 SMNVEV (reference sequence). The CDR3 has 15 residues. V lost 8 bases, J lost 7 bases, and 12 bases stayed unmatched. This clonotype was counted only a few times. Its cognate antigen is unknown. V and J are TRBV27 and TRBJ1-5, with TRBD1 matching 9 bases. Sequences were derived from PBMCs, mostly from graft donor cells, sampled 360 days after TCRalphabeta/CD19-depleted stem cell transplant. This clonotype was sampled from a male patient between 5 and 17 years old who had a stem cell transplant for acute lymphoblastic leukemia, so the T cells may come from the graft donor. The CDR3 DNA sequence: TGTGCCAGCGGATGGACAGGGGATCCCCAACAGCCCCAGCATTTT. Protein: CASGWTGDPQQPQHF.